These 10 T cell receptor beta chains came from one sample sequenced in a study of T cell clonality in common variable immunodeficiency. Sequenced by immunoSEQ multiplex PCR; TCRdb stores in-frame clones only, minus some. There are tens of thousands of clones in the sample, none observed a single time. Sequenced sample: peripheral blood mononuclear cells. The receptors stem from a person aged 18 to 75 in good health.

This clone was detected ten times or more. The CDR3 extends 3 residues past the end of the read, so its final part is completed from the germline J gene. The J gene is TRBJ1-4, the V gene TRBV30, with 9 bases that match TRBD1. V gave up 0 bases and J gave up 2 bases; unmatched junction bases: 4. Germline CDR1 is GTSNPN and CDR2 is SVGIG (reference sequence). This CDR3 has 16 amino acids. Partial CDR3 DNA: TGTGCCTGGAGTGTAGGGACAGGGCACACTAATGAAAAA. It specifies CAWSVGTGHTNEK. The full CDR3 is CAWSVGTGHTNEKLFF.

This clone was found many times. The observed sequence ends 3 residues before the CDR3 terminus, with the missing tail filled in from the germline J gene. Distinct nucleotide sequences in the sample also encode this CDR3. The chain is built from TRBV19 and TRBJ1-3, with 7 nucleotides matching TRBD1. This CDR3 region has 12 residues. Trimming at V came to 7 bases and at J to 6 bases, leaving 3 bases not matched to a gene. CDR1 is LNHDA, CDR2 SQIVND, per germline (reference sequence). Partial CDR3 DNA: TGTGCCAGTACCGGGACAGCAAACACC. Amino acids: CASTGTANT. The full CDR3 is CASTGTANTIYF.

This clone was observed many times. The read ends 3 residues before the CDR3 terminus; that terminus is restored from the germline J gene. V and J are TRBV5-1 and TRBJ2-1; TRBD1 might be the D (6 bases). Germline CDR1 and CDR2: SGHRS and YFSETQ. CDR3 size: 14 residues. With 1 base removed from V and 7 bases from J, the gap between germline ends came to 12 bases. Here the CDR3 reads CASSLTGYNNEQFF. Partial CDR3 DNA: TGCGCCAGCAGCTTGACAGGGTACAATAATGAG.

In this sample, this clone turned up many times. The sequenced fragment ends 3 residues before the CDR3 boundary, so the rest is inferred from the germline J gene. Other DNA sequences from this sample encode an identical CDR3 as well. The chain has TRBV18 and TRBJ2-3, with 10 nucleotides matching TRBD2. V was pared by 1 base and J by 3 bases, with 1 base of the junction left unmatched. The CDR3 contains 15 residues. CDR1 and CDR2 from the germline V gene are KGHSH and LQKENI. The CDR3 spells CASSPLAGGTDTQYF. CDR3 bases read: TGTGCCAGCTCACCACTAGCGGGGGGTACAGATACG.

Ten or more counts support this clone. Read sequence stops 3 residues before the CDR3 end, and the germline J gene provides the missing end. V and J are TRBV2 and TRBJ1-6; 7 bases align to TRBD1. From germline, CDR1 is SNHLY and CDR2 FYNNEI. V gave up 6 bases and J gave up 7 bases; unmatched junction bases: 15. This CDR3 comprises 17 residues. CDR3 region: CASSDLSRQGSNSPLHF. Incomplete CDR3 DNA: TGTGCCAGCAGCGATCTCTCCCGACAGGGCAGCAATTCACCC.

This clone was counted between two and nine times. The CDR3 end falls 3 residues outside the read, so it is completed with the germline J gene. The chain links TRBV19 to TRBJ2-3; D not certain. This CDR3 spans 14 amino acids. Germline V lookup: CDR1 LNHDA, CDR2 SQIVND (reference sequence). CDR3 bases read: TGTGCCAGTAGTATTTACATGGGCGATCAGCCG. Protein product: CASSIYMGDQP. In full, the CDR3 is CASSIYMGDQPQYF.

This clone was seen repeatedly, ten times or more. The read gets to within 3 residues of the CDR3 end, and the germline J gene fills in the rest. This rearrangement joins TRBV4-2 to TRBJ1-2, with 7 bases fitting TRBD1. The CDR3 totals 14 residues. Looked up from germline, CDR1 is LGHNA and CDR2 is YNFKEQ. V lost 3 bases, J lost 4 bases, and 5 bases stayed unmatched. The CDR3 loop reads CASSQARGSYGYTF. The part of the CDR3 DNA that was read is TGTGCCAGCAGCCAGGCCAGGGGGAGCTATGGC.

There are many counts of this clone. The read finishes 3 residues shy of the CDR3 end, and the germline J gene is used to complete it. This chain connects TRBV4-1 to TRBJ2-7, with TRBD2 matching 8 bases. CDR3 length: 15 residues. Germline assignment: CDR1 MGHRA and CDR2 YSYEKL. Trimming removed 1 base from V and 5 bases from J; junction bases left unmatched: 7. CDR3 DNA (partial): TGCGCCAGCAGCCAAGCTCGGGGGGGTGACAACGAG. This sequence encodes CASSQARGGDNE. The whole CDR3 is CASSQARGGDNEQYF.

This clone was detected ten times or more. The CDR3 end is not reached by the read, which stops 3 residues before it; the germline J gene fills it in. The chain employs TRBV20-1 and TRBJ2-1; a weak D match, TRBD2 (6 bases). Per germline, CDR1 DFQATT and CDR2 SNEGSKA (reference sequence). Trimming cost V 3 bases and J 3 bases, with 6 bases left between them. The CDR3 is made up of 12 amino acids. Incomplete CDR3 DNA: TGCAGTGCTAGGCGGGACTACAATGAG. This codes for CSARRDYNE. The full CDR3 reads CSARRDYNEQFF.

This clone was picked up many times. The read is 3 residues too short to cover the CDR3 end, so that end is filled in from the germline J gene. The V gene is TRBV29-1, the J gene TRBJ1-1; weak D call: TRBD1 (5 bases). The V gene's germline CDR1 is SQVTM and CDR2 ANQGSEA. The CDR3 length is 12 residues. The germline V and J ends were trimmed by 5 bases and 1 base, with 8 bases remaining between them. CDR3: CSVRTGNTEAFF. The part of the CDR3 DNA that was read is TGCAGCGTTCGTACAGGGAACACTGAA.